What follows are 30 T cell receptor beta chains derived from one specimen sequenced in a study of T cell changes during pregnancy in multiple sclerosis. Repertoires were generated with immunoSEQ multiplex PCR, while TCRdb's copy carries only in-frame clones and drops some. This table holds tens of thousands of clones, 85% to 95% found once. The specimen comprised CD4+ T cells from peripheral blood mononuclear cells, sampled after pregnancy. These receptors came from a female donor with multiple sclerosis, enrolled in a pregnancy study.

The chain is built from TRBV5-6 and TRBJ2-5, with 11 bases matching TRBD2. This CDR3 is 19 amino acids long. CDR1 SGHDT and CDR2 YYEEEE come from the germline V gene. V lost 0 bases, J lost 5 bases, and 15 bases stayed unmatched. This CDR3 reads CASSLGRDSGRAEGETQYF. CDR3 coding DNA: TGTGCCAGCAGCTTGGGAAGGGATAGCGGGAGGGCCGAAGGGGAGACCCAGTACTTC.

This chain connects TRBV7-2 to TRBJ2-1; 11 bases line up with TRBD2. V was clipped by 4 bases and J by 3 bases; unmatched bases: 2. CDR3 length: 15 residues. In germline, CDR1 is SGHTA, CDR2 FQGNSA. This chain's CDR3 is CASSSTSGSYNEQFF. CDR3 bases: TGTGCCAGCAGCTCCACTAGCGGGAGCTACAATGAGCAGTTCTTC.

This sequence joins TRBV6-4 and TRBJ2-2; the match to TRBD1 covers 7 bases. The V and J ends lost 4 bases and 2 bases, in that order; junction bases with no gene match: 1. In germline, CDR1 is MRHNA, CDR2 SNTAGT. CDR3 length: 14 residues. The CDR3 region is CASSAGGNTGELFF. The CDR3 DNA sequence: TGTGCCAGCAGTGCAGGGGGTAACACCGGGGAGCTGTTTTTT.

This chain connects TRBV19 to TRBJ1-1, with TRBD1 matching 7 bases. This CDR3 region has 15 residues. The germline V gene has CDR1 LNHDA and CDR2 SQIVND (reference sequence). Trimming took 7 bases from V and 5 from J; bases not matched to a gene: 13. The CDR3 DNA is TGTGCCAGTACCACGACAGGGTATGGGTGGACTGAAGCTTTCTTT. Protein product: CASTTTGYGWTEAFF.

The chain is built from TRBV7-2 and TRBJ2-7, with a tentative D call TRBD1 (5 bases). Trimming cost V 7 bases and J 6 bases, with 19 bases left between them. CDR1 is SGHTA and CDR2 is FQGNSA in the germline V gene. The CDR3 consists of 14 residues. The CDR3 bases are TGTGCCAGCACCGTGAATCAGGGTATAGGCGAGCAGTACTTC. Translating it yields CASTVNQGIGEQYF.

A word on this clone: A read error may produce the germline difference seen at one junction end. The gene calls are TRBV12-5 and TRBJ2-7; 10 bases match TRBD2. The germline gives CDR1 LGHNT, CDR2 FRNRAP. This CDR3 contains 19 residues. CDR3 in DNA: TGTGCCAGTGGGGGCTTTACCCGAACCCCTAGCGGGAGTATCCACGAGCAGTACTTC. Translation gives CASGGFTRTPSGSIHEQYF.

As concerns this clone: Germline is not matched at one junction end, which may reflect a read error. The chain has TRBV27 and TRBJ2-7; TRBD1 aligns across 9 bases. CDR3 size: 15 residues. Germline V gene data show CDR1 as MNHEY and CDR2 as SMNVEV (reference sequence). CDR3: CASRNPGAWGDRVIF. The DNA for the CDR3 is TGTGCCAGCAGGAATCCAGGGGCATGGGGGGACAGGGTAATCTTC.

The V call is TRBV29-1, the J call TRBJ2-7, with 10 bases lining up with TRBD1. The CDR3 runs to 12 residues. The germline V gene encodes CDR1 SQVTM and CDR2 ANQGSEA. V lost 4 bases, J lost 4 bases, and 1 base stayed unmatched. CDR3 nucleotide sequence: TGCAGCGTTGGGACAGGGGGGTACGAGCAGTACTTC. Translating it yields CSVGTGGYEQYF.

The chain combines TRBV6-5 with TRBJ2-3, with D possibly being TRBD2 (5 bases). CDR1 is MNHEY, CDR2 SVGAGI, per germline. The V end lost 4 bases, the J end lost 2 bases, and 13 bases lay between the germline ends. The CDR3 totals 15 residues. The CDR3 protein is CASSSAGQPTDTQYF. DNA for the CDR3: TGTGCCAGCAGTTCTGCGGGCCAACCCACAGATACGCAGTATTTT.

The chain recombines TRBV5-8 with TRBJ1-5, with D possibly TRBD1 on 5 matching bases. CDR3 size: 13 residues. Germline V gene data show CDR1 as SGHTS and CDR2 as YDEGEE. V was pared by 5 bases and J by 4 bases, with 10 bases between. CDR3 amino acids: CASRGGGNQPQHF. The CDR3 DNA is TGTGCCAGCAGGGGGGGAGGAAATCAGCCCCAGCATTTT.

V and J are TRBV6-1 and TRBJ2-3; D gene uncertain. V dropped 8 bases and J dropped 5 bases, with 8 bases sitting between them. The CDR3 consists of 11 residues. Germline CDR1 and CDR2: MNHNS and SASEGT. The CDR3 reads CASLLKDTQYF. The CDR3 coding sequence is TGTGCCAGCCTCCTAAAAGATACGCAGTATTTT.

The V gene is TRBV19, the J gene TRBJ2-3; 10 bases line up with TRBD2. The trim removed 3 bases at V and 3 bases at J, leaving 3 bases unmatched. Germline lookup yields CDR1 LNHDA and CDR2 SQIVND (reference sequence). This CDR3 has 15 amino acids. The CDR3 sequence is CASSITSGNTDTQYF. The CDR3 bases are TGTGCCAGTAGTATTACTAGCGGGAATACAGATACGCAGTATTTT.

The chain employs TRBV7-8 and TRBJ2-5, with D possibly matching TRBD1 (6 bases). CDR1 is SGHVS, CDR2 FQNEAQ, per germline. There are 16 residues in the CDR3. Trimming pared 10 bases from V and 1 base from J, leaving 22 bases between. Written as DNA, the CDR3 is TGTGCCAACCAGCTTAAGTCCAGGGGCCCCCAAGAGACCCAGTACTTC. Translation: CANQLKSRGPQETQYF. Drawing the rest from reference TRBV7-8 and TRBJ2-5, the complete variable domain is GAGVSQSPRYKVAKRGQDVALRCDPISGHVSLFWYQQALGQGPEFLTYFQNEAQLDKSGLPSDRFFAERPEGSVSTLKIQRTQQEDSAVYLCANQLKSRGPQETQYFGPGTRLLVL.

The CDR3 spells CASSDRGSLSQFF. The DNA for the CDR3 is TGTGCCAGCAGTGACCGGGGATCCCTGTCCCAGTTCTTC. The chain has TRBV6-4 and TRBJ2-1, with a weak D call TRBD2 (5 bases). This CDR3 contains 13 residues. Germline loops: CDR1 MRHNA, CDR2 SNTAGT. V lost 2 bases, J lost 13 bases, and 15 bases lay in between.

V is TRBV19 and J is TRBJ2-7; D might be TRBD2 (5 bases). Germline lookup yields CDR1 LNHDA and CDR2 SQIVND (reference sequence). Trimming cost V 8 bases and J 4 bases, with 18 bases left between them. The CDR3 is 14 residues long. The chain's CDR3 is CASGENIRGYEQYF. In DNA form, the CDR3 reads TGTGCCAGTGGGGAGAATATCCGGGGTTACGAGCAGTACTTC.

This clone was found once. The chain employs TRBV11-2 and TRBJ2-5; no clear D. The CDR3 is 13 residues long. Germline CDR1 and CDR2: SGHAT and FQNNGV. The germline V and J ends were trimmed by 6 bases and 0 bases, with 8 bases remaining between them. CDR3 coding DNA: TGTGCCAGCAGGTGGGCAAACCAAGAGACCCAGTACTTC. Amino acids: CASRWANQETQYF.

The V gene is TRBV14, the J gene TRBJ2-1; 7 bases are shared with TRBD2. There are 15 residues in the CDR3. The V gene's germline CDR1 is SGHDN and CDR2 FVKESK. With V trimmed by 0 bases and J by 3 bases, 2 bases remained unmatched. CDR3: CASSQDERGYNEQFF. The CDR3 nucleotides are TGTGCCAGCAGCCAAGACGAGCGGGGCTACAATGAGCAGTTCTTC.

The chain recombines TRBV6-6 with TRBJ1-5, with a tentative D call TRBD1 (5 bases). Germline-derived CDR1 and CDR2 are MNHNY and SVGAGI (reference sequence). With 1 base removed from V and 2 bases from J, the gap between germline ends came to 12 bases. The CDR3 runs 16 residues. The CDR3 is CASSYCGAGCNQPQHF. CDR3 coding DNA: TGTGCCAGCAGTTACTGTGGGGCAGGGTGCAATCAGCCCCAGCATTTT.

The CDR3 DNA is TGTGCCTGGAGTGTACCATTGGCTCACACAGATACGCAGTATTTT. It codes for CAWSVPLAHTDTQYF. The chain couples TRBV30 to TRBJ2-3; D call uncertain. V was cut by 0 bases and J by 2 bases, with 12 bases left in between. Germline-derived CDR1 and CDR2 are GTSNPN and SVGIG (reference sequence). The CDR3 length is 15 residues.

The rearrangement joins TRBV10-1 to TRBJ2-3, with 7 nucleotides matching TRBD1. Per the germline V gene, CDR1 is WNHNN and CDR2 is SYGVQD (reference sequence). Losses at the gene ends were 8 bases for V and 3 bases for J; bases not matched to a gene: 11. This CDR3 region has 15 residues. The DNA of the CDR3 is TGCGCCAGCGGGGGACAGAACGGACAAACAGATACGCAGTATTTT. Protein: CASGGQNGQTDTQYF.

V gene TRBV7-2 combines with J gene TRBJ2-1; D not resolved. The ends were cut back, 2 bases at V and 1 base at J, with 9 bases in the middle. Per germline, CDR1 SGHTA and CDR2 FQGNSA. The CDR3 is 15 amino acids. In DNA, the CDR3 is TGTGCCAGCAGCTTAACATCAGCGTCCTACAATGAGCAGTTCTTC. Translation gives CASSLTSASYNEQFF.

The genes are TRBV30 and TRBJ1-2; TRBD1 might be the D (6 bases). The CDR3 sequence is 15 residues long. Germline loops: CDR1 GTSNPN, CDR2 SVGIG (reference sequence). Between the trimmed V and J ends, which lost 1 base and 8 bases, there was a span of 20 bases. CDR3 sequence: CAWSGQVRGPGGYTF. CDR3 DNA: TGTGCCTGGAGTGGTCAAGTCAGGGGCCCGGGGGGCTACACCTTC.

The chain recombines TRBV21-1 with TRBJ1-2; the table assigns TRBD1, which was not confirmed against the DNA. TRBV21-1 is an annotated pseudogene. CDR3 length: 15 residues. The CDR3 DNA sequence: TGTGCCAGCAGCGCCAGGGACAGGGCCAACTATGGCTACACCTTC. Translation gives CASSARDRANYGYTF.

The chain combines TRBV19 with TRBJ2-3, with D perhaps TRBD2 (5 bases). From germline, CDR1 is LNHDA and CDR2 SQIVND (reference sequence). This CDR3 region has 15 residues. V was shortened by 8 bases and J by 9 bases, with 24 bases between the two germline ends. The CDR3 coding sequence is TGTGCCAGTCGTGATCGGGCGGCAGAGACTAACACGCAGTATTTT. It is translated as CASRDRAAETNTQYF. Variable domain in full (rest from reference TRBV19 and TRBJ2-3): DGGITQSPKYLFRKEGQNVTLSCEQNLNHDAMYWYRQDPGQGLRLIYYSQIVNDFQKGDIAEGYSVSREKKESFPLTVTSAQKNPTAFYLCASRDRAAETNTQYFGPGTRLTVL.

The J gene is TRBJ1-2, the V gene TRBV28; 9 bases agree with TRBD1. CDR1 is MDHEN and CDR2 is SYDVKM in the germline V gene. V shed 11 bases, J shed 8 bases, and the junction held 12 bases outside the gene matches. This CDR3 comprises 13 residues. The CDR3 coding sequence is TGTGCCGTCCCCGGGACAGGGACGGGGGGCTACACCTTC. Its protein product is CAVPGTGTGGYTF.

This chain uses TRBV7-2 with TRBJ2-7; 7 nucleotides agree with TRBD2. The V and J ends lost 5 bases and 6 bases, in that order; junction bases with no gene match: 7. This CDR3 is 13 amino acids long. The germline gives CDR1 SGHTA, CDR2 FQGNSA. CDR3 sequence reads: CASSPVPGGEQYF. The CDR3, as DNA: TGTGCCAGCAGCCCGGTCCCGGGGGGCGAGCAGTACTTC.

This clone has just a few counts. The rearrangement uses TRBV30 and TRBJ1-1; D perhaps matches TRBD1 (5 bases). Germline values: CDR1 GTSNPN, CDR2 SVGIG (reference sequence). V was shortened by 0 bases and J by 1 base, with 12 bases between the two germline ends. CDR3 length: 15 residues. In nucleotides, the CDR3 is TGTGCCTGGAGTGTAAGGAGGGGATGGAACACTGAAGCTTTCTTT. Protein product: CAWSVRRGWNTEAFF.

J is TRBJ2-2 and V is TRBV19; 9 nucleotides match TRBD1. CDR1 is LNHDA and CDR2 is SQIVND in the germline V gene (reference sequence). V trimming: 7 bases; J trimming: 4 bases; junction bases outside the gene matches: 7. The CDR3 totals 15 residues. CDR3 sequence (DNA): TGTGCCAGTACGGGACAGGGCTATAGCACCGGGGAGCTGTTTTTT. As protein: CASTGQGYSTGELFF.

The chain couples TRBV6-5 to TRBJ2-1; possibly TRBD1 for D (7 bases). This CDR3 is built from 15 residues. The germline CDR1 and CDR2 sequences are MNHEY and SVGAGI. V was pared by 2 bases and J by 5 bases, with 13 bases between. The CDR3 protein is CASSYGGTVNNEQFF. The CDR3 DNA sequence: TGTGCCAGCAGTTACGGGGGGACAGTGAACAATGAGCAGTTCTTC.

The rearrangement links TRBV9 to TRBJ2-3, with 14 bases identical to TRBD2. V shed 2 bases, J shed 3 bases, and the junction held 2 bases outside the gene matches. The CDR3 loop spans 16 amino acids. In germline, CDR1 is SGDLS, CDR2 YYNGEE. CDR3 region: CASSVGTSGSTDTQYF. The DNA for the CDR3 is TGTGCCAGCAGCGTCGGGACTAGCGGGAGTACAGATACGCAGTATTTT.